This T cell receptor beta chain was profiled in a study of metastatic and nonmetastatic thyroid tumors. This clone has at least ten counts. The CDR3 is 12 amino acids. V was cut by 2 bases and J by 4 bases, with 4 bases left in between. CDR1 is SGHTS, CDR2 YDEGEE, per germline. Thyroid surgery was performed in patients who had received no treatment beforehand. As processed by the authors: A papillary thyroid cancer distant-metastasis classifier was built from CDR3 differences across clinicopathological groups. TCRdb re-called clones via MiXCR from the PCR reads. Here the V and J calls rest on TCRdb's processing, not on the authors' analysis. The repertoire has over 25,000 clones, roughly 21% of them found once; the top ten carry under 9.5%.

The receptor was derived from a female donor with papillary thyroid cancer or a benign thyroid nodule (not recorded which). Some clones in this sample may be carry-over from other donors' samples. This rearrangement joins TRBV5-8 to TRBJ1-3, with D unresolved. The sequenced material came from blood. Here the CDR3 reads CASSFEGNTIYF. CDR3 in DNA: TGTGCCAGCAGCTTTGAAGGAAACACCATATATTTT.